The 25 T cell receptor beta chains below come from one sample, sequenced in a study of CXCR3-negative and CXCR3-positive naive CD8 T cells. Their target antigens are unknown. Whole-study results and caveats: Hydrophobicity of TRB CDR3s was greater in CXCR3-positive naive cells than in CXCR3-negative naive cells.

The method, 5' RACE with UMI labels, was used to prepare the TRB cDNA libraries. TCRdb reanalyzed the 5' RACE reads and collapses them to one entry per CDR3 protein, without DNA. Its listing shows some 130,000 distinct CDR3 sequences. The sample taken for sequencing was naive CXCR3+ CD8+ T cells from blood. Subset: CD45RO-CCR7+CD27+CD95- naive CD8+ T cells expressing CXCR3 (TNR3+). The receptors derive from a human donor in good health. Some clones in this sample may be carry-over from other donors' samples.

The rearrangement joins TRBV7-9 to TRBJ1-1; as DNA is missing, the TRBD1 call by TCRdb cannot be tested. In germline, CDR1 is SEHNR, CDR2 FQNEAQ (reference sequence). CDR3 size: 15 residues. CDR3: CASSLYRGLSTEAFF.

This chain connects TRBV5-1 to TRBJ2-7. CDR1 is SGHRS and CDR2 is YFSETQ in the germline V gene. The CDR3 is 14 residues long. The CDR3 sequence: CASSRFRASYEQYF.

The genes are TRBV5-5 and TRBJ1-1. The CDR3 covers 13 residues. The germline V gene encodes CDR1 SGHKS and CDR2 YYEKEE (reference sequence). CDR3 loop: CASSWGQNTEAFF.

V gene TRBV2 combines with J gene TRBJ2-7. This CDR3 is 13 amino acids long. The germline V gene encodes CDR1 SNHLY and CDR2 FYNNEI. This CDR3 reads CASSTWEEFEQYF.

This chain joins TRBV3-1 and TRBJ2-2; checking the TCRdb D call of TRBD1 is not possible without DNA. Germline loops: CDR1 LGHDT, CDR2 YNNKEL (reference sequence). The CDR3 covers 16 residues. CDR3 region: CASSQDLRVGTGELFF.

This rearrangement joins TRBV4-3 to TRBJ2-3; as DNA is missing, the TRBD1 call by TCRdb cannot be tested. Germline lookup yields CDR1 LGHNA and CDR2 YSLEER. The CDR3 totals 15 residues. The CDR3 protein is CASSLLTGRTDTQYF.

This rearrangement joins TRBV29-1 to TRBJ2-3; TCRdb reports TRBD2, a call that lacks DNA to check it against. Germline V lookup: CDR1 SQVTM, CDR2 ANQGSEA. This CDR3 region has 11 residues. The CDR3 loop reads CSVELAGKQYF.

This chain's CDR3 is CASSGTGGTKNIQYF. The chain employs TRBV7-9 and TRBJ2-4; TCRdb outputs TRBD1, but without DNA this stays unchecked. Germline-derived CDR1 and CDR2 are SEHNR and FQNEAQ (reference sequence). This CDR3 is 15 amino acids long.

The chain is built from TRBV5-1 and TRBJ2-7. The length of the CDR3 is 14 residues. Germline CDR1 is SGHRS and CDR2 is YFSETQ. This CDR3 reads CASSFSKDSYEQYF.

V gene TRBV12-3 or TRBV12-4 combines with J gene TRBJ2-3; TCRdb calls TRBD1, which cannot be checked without DNA. The CDR3 runs to 16 residues. The CDR3 region is CASNLERTGRGDTQYF.

J is TRBJ1-2 and V is TRBV20-1; absent DNA, TCRdb's TRBD1 call cannot be checked. The length of the CDR3 is 17 residues. From germline, CDR1 is DFQATT and CDR2 SNEGSKA (reference sequence). CDR3 residues: CSARARDMNPSNYGYTF.

The J gene is TRBJ2-3, the V gene TRBV27; the D call of TRBD1 rests on TCRdb alone, since no DNA is present to check it. CDR1 and CDR2 (germline): MNHEY, SMNVEV (reference sequence). The length of the CDR3 is 14 residues. CDR3 in amino acids: CASSSGLAPDTQYF.

V and J are TRBV6-5 and TRBJ1-1; TCRdb calls TRBD1, which cannot be checked without DNA. CDR3 length: 14 residues. CDR1 and CDR2 from the germline V gene are MNHEY and SVGAGI. The CDR3 loop reads CASSYGTSGTEAFF.

The V and J genes are TRBV12-3 or TRBV12-4 and TRBJ1-2. This CDR3 spans 12 amino acids. The chain's CDR3 is CASSPLEYGYTF.

The rearrangement uses TRBV25-1 and TRBJ1-5. Germline V lookup: CDR1 MGHDK, CDR2 SYGVNS. This CDR3 is built from 13 residues. The CDR3 region is CASSANSNQPQHF.

The gene calls are TRBV5-1 and TRBJ2-1; TCRdb names TRBD1, which stays unverified in the absence of DNA. The CDR3 is 16 residues long. CDR1 and CDR2 (germline): SGHRS, YFSETQ. CDR3 amino acids: CASSLGGGKAASEQFF.

The chain carries TRBV21-1 and TRBJ2-3; TCRdb proposes TRBD1, but this gene call is untestable without DNA. TRBV21-1 is given as a pseudogene. The CDR3 consists of 14 residues. This CDR3 is CASSTPRSTDTQYF.

The rearrangement uses TRBV6-2 or TRBV6-3 and TRBJ2-7. Germline V lookup: CDR1 MNHEY, CDR2 SVGEGT. The CDR3 is 13 residues long. The chain's CDR3 is CASTDDPNYEQYF.

The rearrangement joins TRBV28 to TRBJ2-6. The CDR3 is 14 amino acids. CDR1 MDHEN and CDR2 SYDVKM come from the germline V gene. The CDR3 spells CASTESGGANVLTF.

The chain links TRBV28 to TRBJ2-7; the D gene TCRdb calls, TRBD1, cannot be checked with no DNA. CDR1 is MDHEN, CDR2 SYDVKM, per germline. The CDR3 extends over 15 amino acids. The CDR3 reads CASRSRDRVLYEQYF.

V gene TRBV11-2 combines with J gene TRBJ2-7; TCRdb outputs TRBD2, but without DNA this stays unchecked. The CDR3 spans 17 residues. Per the germline V gene, CDR1 is SGHAT and CDR2 is FQNNGV. The CDR3 reads CASSLDKGLLRGTEQYF.

The rearrangement uses TRBV15 and TRBJ1-2; lacking DNA, the TRBD1 call made by TCRdb goes unchecked. The CDR3 covers 18 residues. Germline V gene lookup returns CDR1 LNHNV and CDR2 YYDKDF (reference sequence). The CDR3 loop reads CATSREPKGQGADYGYTF.

This chain connects TRBV6-5 to TRBJ1-6; the D call of TRBD1 rests on TCRdb alone, since no DNA is present to check it. CDR3 length: 15 residues. The V gene's germline CDR1 is MNHEY and CDR2 SVGAGI. The CDR3 loop is CASRATGAKREALHF.

The chain joins TRBV28 to TRBJ2-5; TCRdb indicates TRBD1, and absent DNA this call remains unverified. Germline V gene lookup returns CDR1 MDHEN and CDR2 SYDVKM. This CDR3 comprises 14 residues. CDR3 loop: CASSQDRVLETQYF.

V and J are TRBV11-2 and TRBJ2-1; TCRdb's assignment of TRBD2 cannot be checked, as there is no DNA. CDR1 SGHAT and CDR2 FQNNGV come from the germline V gene. The CDR3 is 17 residues long. The CDR3 spells CASSLALAGDSYNEQFF.